Listed below are T cell receptor beta chains from one sample, sequenced in a study of shared clonotypes between healthy human individuals. The repertoire was sequenced with immunoSEQ multiplex PCR; TCRdb's copy has only in-frame clones and lacks some. The sample consists of about 2 million clones, about 95% of them appearing once. Sequencing used naive CD8+ T cells sorted from blood. The receptors were sampled from a man aged 18 to 30 in good health. Each CDR3 is given with its conserved first and last residue. A D gene is named only where the DNA matches it firmly. A clone size is listed for some rows: how often the clone was seen (once, few, many), or a class if it is expanded.

J gene | V gene | D gene | clone size | CDR3 DNA | CDR3 protein
TRBJ2-1 | TRBV7-8 | . | . | TGTGCCAGCAGCTTTCAGGGCGGGACCTACAATGAGCAGTTCTTC | CASSFQGGTYNEQFF
TRBJ2-7 | TRBV9 | . | . | TGTGCCAGCTCCATTGGGGAGGAGCAGTACTTC | CASSIGEEQYF
TRBJ1-1 | TRBV30 | TRBD1 | . | TGTGCCTGGAGTCCGACAGGGTACACTGAAGCTTTCTTT | CAWSPTGYTEAFF
TRBJ2-6 | TRBV7-9 | . | once | TGTGCCAGCAGCTTAATCGGGCCTGGGGCCAACGTCCTGACTTTC | CASSLIGPGANVLTF
TRBJ1-1 | TRBV21-1 | . | . | TGTGCCAGCAACTTACCAAGCAGGGACAGGCCTCCGGCGGGGAACACTGAAGCTTTCTTT | CASNLPSRDRPPAGNTEAFF
TRBJ2-7 | TRBV9 | TRBD1 | once | TGTGCCAGCAGCGCGACAGGGGCGGCTTACGAGCAGTACTTC | CASSATGAAYEQYF
TRBJ1-5 | TRBV28 | . | . | TGTGCCAGCAGTTTCTCCGCCGGCGACAATCAGCCCCAGCATTTT | CASSFSAGDNQPQHF
TRBJ2-1 | TRBV6-1 | . | . | TGTGCCAGCAGTGTAATCGCGGCCGATGAGCAGTTCTTC | CASSVIAADEQFF
TRBJ2-7 | TRBV11-2 | . | . | TGTGCCAGCAGCTGGGACAAAGACGAGCAGTACTTC | CASSWDKDEQYF
TRBJ2-1 | TRBV6-1 | TRBD1 | once | TGTGCCAGCTCCTGGACAGGGGACAATGAGCAGTTCTTC | CASSWTGDNEQFF
TRBJ1-2 | TRBV6-5 | TRBD1 | . | TGTGCCAGCAGTTACTTCGGGACAGGGTATGGCTACACCTTC | CASSYFGTGYGYTF
TRBJ2-1 | TRBV7-8 | . | . | TGTGCCAGCAGCTTAACCCTTCCTAGCAATGAGCAGTTCTTC | CASSLTLPSNEQFF
TRBJ1-5 | TRBV6-1 | . | once | TGTGCCAGCAGTGAACAGGGAGGGGGGCATCAGCCCCAGCATTTT | CASSEQGGGHQPQHF
TRBJ2-1 | TRBV4-3 | TRBD2 | . | TGCGCCAGCAGCCAAGGGACTAGCGGAGGGCCATACAATGAGCAGTTCTTC | CASSQGTSGGPYNEQFF
TRBJ2-7 | TRBV6-6 | . | . | TGTGCCAGCGACCCTGCCGGGACCTACGAGCAGTACTTC | CASDPAGTYEQYF
TRBJ2-2 | TRBV19 | TRBD1 | once | TGTGCCGGCCGGGACAGAAACACCGGGGAGCTGTTTTTT | CAGRDRNTGELFF